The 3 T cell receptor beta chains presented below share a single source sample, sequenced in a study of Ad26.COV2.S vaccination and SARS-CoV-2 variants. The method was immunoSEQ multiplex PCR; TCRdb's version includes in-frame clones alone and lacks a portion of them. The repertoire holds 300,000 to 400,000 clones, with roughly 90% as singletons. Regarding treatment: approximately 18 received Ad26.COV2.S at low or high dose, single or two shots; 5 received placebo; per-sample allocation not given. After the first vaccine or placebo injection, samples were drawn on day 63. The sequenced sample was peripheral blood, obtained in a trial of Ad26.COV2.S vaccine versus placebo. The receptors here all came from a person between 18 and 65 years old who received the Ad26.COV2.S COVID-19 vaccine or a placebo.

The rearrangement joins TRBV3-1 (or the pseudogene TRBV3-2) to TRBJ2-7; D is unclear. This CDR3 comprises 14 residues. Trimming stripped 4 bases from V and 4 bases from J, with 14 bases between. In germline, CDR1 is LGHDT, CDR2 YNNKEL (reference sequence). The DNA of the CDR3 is TGTGCCAGCAGCCCTGAGTATGGAGCTTACGAGCAGTACGTC. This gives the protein CASSPEYGAYEQYV.

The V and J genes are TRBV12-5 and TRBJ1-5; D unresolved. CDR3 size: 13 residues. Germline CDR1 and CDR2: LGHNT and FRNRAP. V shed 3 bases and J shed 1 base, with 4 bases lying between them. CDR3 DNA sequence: TGTGCTAGTGGTTTTGAAAGCAATCAGCCCCAGCATTTT. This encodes CASGFESNQPQHF. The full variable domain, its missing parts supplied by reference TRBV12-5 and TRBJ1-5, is DARVTQTPRHKVTEMGQEVTMRCQPILGHNTVFWYRQTMMQGLELLAYFRNRAPLDDSGMPKDRFSAEMPDATLATLKIQPSEPRDSAVYFCASGFESNQPQHFGDGTRLSIL.

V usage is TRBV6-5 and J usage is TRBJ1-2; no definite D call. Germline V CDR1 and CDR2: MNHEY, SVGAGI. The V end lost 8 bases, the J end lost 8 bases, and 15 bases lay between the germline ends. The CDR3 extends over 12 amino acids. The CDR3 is CASAPTGQGYTF. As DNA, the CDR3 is TGTGCCAGCGCCCCCACGGGTCAGGGCTACACCTTC.